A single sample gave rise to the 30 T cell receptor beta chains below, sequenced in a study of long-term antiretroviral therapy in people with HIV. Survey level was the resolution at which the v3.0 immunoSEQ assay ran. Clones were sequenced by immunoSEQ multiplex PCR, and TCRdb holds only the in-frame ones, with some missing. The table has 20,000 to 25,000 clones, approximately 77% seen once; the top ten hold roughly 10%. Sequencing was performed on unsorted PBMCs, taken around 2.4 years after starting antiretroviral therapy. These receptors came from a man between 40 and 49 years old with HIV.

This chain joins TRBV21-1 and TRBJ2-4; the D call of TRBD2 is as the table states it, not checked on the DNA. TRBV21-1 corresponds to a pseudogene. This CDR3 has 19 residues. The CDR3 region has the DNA TGTGCCAGCACCCAGGCGGGGCCCGTGGTTTTCTTAGCCAAAAACATTCAGTACTTC. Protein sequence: CASTQAGPVVFLAKNIQYF.

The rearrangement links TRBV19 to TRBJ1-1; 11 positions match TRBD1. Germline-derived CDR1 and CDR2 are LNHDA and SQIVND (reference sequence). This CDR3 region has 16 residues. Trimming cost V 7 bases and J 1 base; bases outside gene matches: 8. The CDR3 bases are TGTGCCAGTATAAGGGGACAGGGGGAGGAGAACACTGAAGCTTTCTTT. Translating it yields CASIRGQGEENTEAFF.

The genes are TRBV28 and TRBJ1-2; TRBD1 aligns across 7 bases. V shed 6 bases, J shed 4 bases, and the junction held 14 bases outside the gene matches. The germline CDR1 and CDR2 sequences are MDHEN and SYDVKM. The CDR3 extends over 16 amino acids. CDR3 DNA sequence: TGTGCCAGCAGCCCTCCGACAGGGAGTCCTGTCTATGGCTACACCTTC. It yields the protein CASSPPTGSPVYGYTF.

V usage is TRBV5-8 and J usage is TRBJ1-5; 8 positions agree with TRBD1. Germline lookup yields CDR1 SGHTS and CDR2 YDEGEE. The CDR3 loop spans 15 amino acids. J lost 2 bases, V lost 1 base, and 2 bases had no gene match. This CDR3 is CASSLLTGGNQPQHF. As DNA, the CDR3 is TGTGCCAGCAGCTTGTTGACAGGGGGCAATCAGCCCCAGCATTTT. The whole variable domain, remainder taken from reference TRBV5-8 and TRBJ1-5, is EAGVTQSPTHLIKTRGQQATLRCSPISGHTSVYWYQQALGLGLQFLLWYDEGEERNRGNFPPRFSGRQFPNYSSELNVNALELEDSALYLCASSLLTGGNQPQHFGDGTRLSIL.

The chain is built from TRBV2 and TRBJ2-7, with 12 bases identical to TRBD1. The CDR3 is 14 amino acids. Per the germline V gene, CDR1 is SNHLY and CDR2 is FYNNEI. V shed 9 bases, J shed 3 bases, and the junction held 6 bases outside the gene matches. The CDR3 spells CARGRDRGHYEQYF. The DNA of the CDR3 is TGTGCCAGGGGCCGGGACAGGGGGCACTACGAGCAGTACTTC.

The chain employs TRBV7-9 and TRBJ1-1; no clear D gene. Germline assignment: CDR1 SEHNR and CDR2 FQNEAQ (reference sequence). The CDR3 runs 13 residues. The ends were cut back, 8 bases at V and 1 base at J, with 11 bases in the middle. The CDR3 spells CASAQWGNTEAFF. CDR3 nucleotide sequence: TGTGCCAGCGCCCAATGGGGGAACACTGAAGCTTTCTTT.

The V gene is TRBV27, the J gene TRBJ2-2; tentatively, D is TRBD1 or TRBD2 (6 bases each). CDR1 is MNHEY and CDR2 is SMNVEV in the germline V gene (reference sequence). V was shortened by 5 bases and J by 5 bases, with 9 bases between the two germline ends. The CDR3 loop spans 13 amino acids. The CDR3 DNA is TGTGCCAGCAGTAGGGGGGTTACCGGGGAGCTGTTTTTT. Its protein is CASSRGVTGELFF.

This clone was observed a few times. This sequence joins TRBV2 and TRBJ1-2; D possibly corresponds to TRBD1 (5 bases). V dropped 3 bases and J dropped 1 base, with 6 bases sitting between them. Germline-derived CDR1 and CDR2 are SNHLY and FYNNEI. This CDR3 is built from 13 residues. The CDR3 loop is CASSDQGNYGYTF. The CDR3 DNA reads TGTGCCAGCAGTGATCAGGGTAACTATGGCTACACCTTC.

The CDR3 bases are TGTGCCAGCTCAACAGGGGGCACAGATACGCAGTATTTT. It is translated as CASSTGGTDTQYF. This sequence joins TRBV27 and TRBJ2-3, with 7 bases lining up with TRBD1. CDR1 is MNHEY and CDR2 is SMNVEV in the germline V gene (reference sequence). This CDR3 is built from 13 residues. Trimming removed 8 bases from V and 1 base from J; junction bases left unmatched: 3.

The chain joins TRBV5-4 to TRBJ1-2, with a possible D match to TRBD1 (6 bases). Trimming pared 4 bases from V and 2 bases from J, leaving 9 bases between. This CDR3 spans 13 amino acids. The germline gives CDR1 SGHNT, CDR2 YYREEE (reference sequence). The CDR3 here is CASSTGQNYGYTF. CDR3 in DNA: TGTGCCAGCAGCACCGGACAGAACTATGGCTACACCTTC. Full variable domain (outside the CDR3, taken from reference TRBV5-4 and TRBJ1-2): ETGVTQSPTHLIKTRGQQVTLRCSSQSGHNTVSWYQQALGQGPQFIFQYYREEENGRGNFPPRFSGLQFPNYSSELNVNALELDDSALYLCASSTGQNYGYTFGSGTRLTVV.

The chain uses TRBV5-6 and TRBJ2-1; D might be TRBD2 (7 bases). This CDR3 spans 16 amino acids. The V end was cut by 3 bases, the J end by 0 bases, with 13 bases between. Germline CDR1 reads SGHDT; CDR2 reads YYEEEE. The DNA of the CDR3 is TGTGCCAGCAGCTCCGGGGGGCTTAGCTCCTACAATGAGCAGTTCTTC. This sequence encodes CASSSGGLSSYNEQFF.

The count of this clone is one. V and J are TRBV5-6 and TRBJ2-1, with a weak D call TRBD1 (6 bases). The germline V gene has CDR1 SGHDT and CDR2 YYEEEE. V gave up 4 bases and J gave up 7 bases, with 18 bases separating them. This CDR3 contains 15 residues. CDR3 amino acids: CASSPTGQGNNEQFF. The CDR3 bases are TGTGCCAGCAGCCCGACCGGGCAGGGGAATAATGAGCAGTTCTTC.

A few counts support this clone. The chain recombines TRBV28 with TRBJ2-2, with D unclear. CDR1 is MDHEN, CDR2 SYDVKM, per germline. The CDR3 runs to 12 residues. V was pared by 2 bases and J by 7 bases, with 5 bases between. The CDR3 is CASSLGVGELFF. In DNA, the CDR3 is TGTGCCAGCAGTTTAGGGGTCGGGGAGCTGTTTTTT.

The CDR3 loop is CASSSRTTYGYTF. CDR3 sequence (DNA): TGTGCCAGCAGTTCCCGGACAACCTATGGCTACACCTTC. V is TRBV28 and J is TRBJ1-2; TRBD1 might be the D (5 bases). Germline V gene sequence: CDR1 MDHEN, CDR2 SYDVKM. Trimming shortened V by 4 bases and J by 4 bases, and 10 bases separated the two germline ends. The CDR3 consists of 13 residues.

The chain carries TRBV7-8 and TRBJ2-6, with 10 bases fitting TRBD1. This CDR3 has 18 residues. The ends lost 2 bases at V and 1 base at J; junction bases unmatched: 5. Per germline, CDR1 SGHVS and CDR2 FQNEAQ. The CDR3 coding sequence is TGTGCCAGCAGCTTATCCGGGACAGGGGTTTCTGGGGCCAACGTCCTGACTTTC. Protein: CASSLSGTGVSGANVLTF.

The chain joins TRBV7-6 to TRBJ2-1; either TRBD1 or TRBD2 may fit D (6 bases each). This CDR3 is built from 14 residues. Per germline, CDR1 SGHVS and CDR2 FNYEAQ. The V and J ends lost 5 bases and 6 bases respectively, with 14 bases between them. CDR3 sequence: CASSPQEGGNEQFF. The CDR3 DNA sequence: TGTGCCAGCAGCCCGCAGGAGGGGGGCAATGAGCAGTTCTTC.

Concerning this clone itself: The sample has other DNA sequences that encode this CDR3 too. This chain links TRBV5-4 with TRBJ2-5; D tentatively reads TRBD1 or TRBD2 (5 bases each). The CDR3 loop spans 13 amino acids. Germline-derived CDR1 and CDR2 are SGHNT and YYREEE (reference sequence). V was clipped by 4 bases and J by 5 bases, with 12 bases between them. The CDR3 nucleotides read TGTGCCAGCAGCCCCGTAGGGGACGAGACCCAGTACTTC. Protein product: CASSPVGDETQYF. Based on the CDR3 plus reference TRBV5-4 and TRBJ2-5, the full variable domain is ETGVTQSPTHLIKTRGQQVTLRCSSQSGHNTVSWYQQALGQGPQFIFQYYREEENGRGNFPPRFSGLQFPNYSSELNVNALELDDSALYLCASSPVGDETQYFGPGTRLLVL.

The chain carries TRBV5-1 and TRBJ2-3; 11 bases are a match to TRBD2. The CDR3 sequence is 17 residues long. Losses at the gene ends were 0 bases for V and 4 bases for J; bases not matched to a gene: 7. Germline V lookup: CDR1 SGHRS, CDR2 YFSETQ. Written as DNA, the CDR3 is TGCGCCAGCAGCTTGGCGCCTAAACTAGCGGGAGCAGATACGCAGTATTTT. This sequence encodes CASSLAPKLAGADTQYF.

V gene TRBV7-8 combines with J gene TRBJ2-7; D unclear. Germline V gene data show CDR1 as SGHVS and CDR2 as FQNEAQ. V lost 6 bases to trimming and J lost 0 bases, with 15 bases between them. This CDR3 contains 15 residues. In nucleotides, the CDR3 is TGTGCCAGCAGGCAAGACGTTACAAGCTCCTACGAGCAGTACTTC. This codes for CASRQDVTSSYEQYF.

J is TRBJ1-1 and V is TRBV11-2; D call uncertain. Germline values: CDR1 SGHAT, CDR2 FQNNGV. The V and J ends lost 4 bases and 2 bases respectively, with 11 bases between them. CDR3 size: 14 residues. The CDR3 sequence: CASSYSDRNTEAFF. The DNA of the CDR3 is TGTGCCAGCAGCTACTCCGACCGCAACACTGAAGCTTTCTTT. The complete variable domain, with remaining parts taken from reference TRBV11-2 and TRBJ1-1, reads EAGVAQSPRYKIIEKRQSVAFWCNPISGHATLYWYQQILGQGPKLLIQFQNNGVVDDSQLPKDRFSAERLKGVDSTLKIQPAKLEDSAVYLCASSYSDRNTEAFFGQGTRLTVV.

The CDR3 loop is CASSGSARVGGEAFF. The CDR3 DNA is TGTGCCAGCAGCGGTTCCGCGAGGGTCGGGGGTGAAGCTTTCTTT. V is TRBV7-8 and J is TRBJ1-1, with D possibly matching TRBD1 (5 bases). The CDR3 contains 15 residues. Trimming cost V 5 bases and J 7 bases, with 20 bases left between them. From germline, CDR1 is SGHVS and CDR2 FQNEAQ. Based on the CDR3 plus reference TRBV7-8 and TRBJ1-1, the full variable domain is GAGVSQSPRYKVAKRGQDVALRCDPISGHVSLFWYQQALGQGPEFLTYFQNEAQLDKSGLPSDRFFAERPEGSVSTLKIQRTQQEDSAVYLCASSGSARVGGEAFFGQGTRLTVV.

CDR3 in DNA: TGTGCCAGCAACAAACAGGGGGCTGGAACTGAAGCTTTCTTT. It encodes CASNKQGAGTEAFF. The genes are TRBV13 and TRBJ1-1, with 9 bases lining up with TRBD1. V lost 7 bases and J lost 5; bases outside the gene matches: 8. CDR3 length: 14 residues. CDR1 PRHDT and CDR2 FYEKMQ come from the germline V gene (reference sequence).

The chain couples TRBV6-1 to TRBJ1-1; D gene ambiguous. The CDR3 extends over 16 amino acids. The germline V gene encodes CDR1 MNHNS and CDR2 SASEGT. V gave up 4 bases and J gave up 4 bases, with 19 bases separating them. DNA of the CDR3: TGTGCCAGCAGTGTTGAGGATGGGAACTCGGGCACTGAAGCTTTCTTT. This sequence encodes CASSVEDGNSGTEAFF.

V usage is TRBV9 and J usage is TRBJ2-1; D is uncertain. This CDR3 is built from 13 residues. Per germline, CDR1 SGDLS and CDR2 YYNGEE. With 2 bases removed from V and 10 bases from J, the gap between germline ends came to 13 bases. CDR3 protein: CASSVDSSGEQFF. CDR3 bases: TGTGCCAGCAGCGTCGACTCAAGTGGCGAGCAGTTCTTC.

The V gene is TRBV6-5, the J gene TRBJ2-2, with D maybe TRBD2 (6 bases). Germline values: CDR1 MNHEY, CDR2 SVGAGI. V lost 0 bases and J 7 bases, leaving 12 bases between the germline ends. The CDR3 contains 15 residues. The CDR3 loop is CASSYSSGGDGELFF. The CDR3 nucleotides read TGTGCCAGCAGTTACTCGAGCGGAGGGGACGGGGAGCTGTTTTTT.

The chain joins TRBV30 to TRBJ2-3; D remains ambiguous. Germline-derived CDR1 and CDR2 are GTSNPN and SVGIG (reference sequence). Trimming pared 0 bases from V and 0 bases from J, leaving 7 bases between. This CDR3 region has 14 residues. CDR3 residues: CAWSVSSSTDTQYF. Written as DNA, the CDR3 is TGTGCCTGGAGTGTAAGTTCCAGCACAGATACGCAGTATTTT.

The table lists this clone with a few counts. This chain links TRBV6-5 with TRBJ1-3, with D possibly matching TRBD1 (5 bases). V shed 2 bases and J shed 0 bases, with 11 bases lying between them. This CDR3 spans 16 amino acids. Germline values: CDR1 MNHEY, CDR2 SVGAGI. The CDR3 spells CASSYHRDGSGNTIYF. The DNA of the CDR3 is TGTGCCAGCAGTTACCACCGGGACGGCTCTGGAAACACCATATATTTT.

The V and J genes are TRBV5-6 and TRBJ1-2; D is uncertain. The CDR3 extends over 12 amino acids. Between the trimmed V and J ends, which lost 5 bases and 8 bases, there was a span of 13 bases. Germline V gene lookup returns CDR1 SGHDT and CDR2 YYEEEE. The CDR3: CASSPPIGGYTF. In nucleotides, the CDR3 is TGTGCCAGCAGTCCCCCAATCGGGGGCTACACCTTC.

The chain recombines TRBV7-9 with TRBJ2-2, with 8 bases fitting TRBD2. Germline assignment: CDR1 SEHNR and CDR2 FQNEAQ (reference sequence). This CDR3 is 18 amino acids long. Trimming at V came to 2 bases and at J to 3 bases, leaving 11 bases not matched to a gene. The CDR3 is CASSLPSGGAADTGELFF. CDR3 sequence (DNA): TGTGCCAGCAGCTTACCCTCCGGGGGGGCTGCGGACACCGGGGAGCTGTTTTTT.

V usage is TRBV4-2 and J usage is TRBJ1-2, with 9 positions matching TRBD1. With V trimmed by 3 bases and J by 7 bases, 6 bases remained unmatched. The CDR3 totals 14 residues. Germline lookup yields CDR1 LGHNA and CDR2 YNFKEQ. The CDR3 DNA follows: TGTGCCAGCAGCCACGAGGGACAGGGTGTTGGCTACACCTTC. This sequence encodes CASSHEGQGVGYTF.